The 2 T cell receptor beta chains listed next were all sequenced from one sample in a study of T cells in Graves' hyperthyroidism and ophthalmopathy. RNA transcripts provided the source from which TCR beta CDR3 regions were amplified. The HTBI primer set drove a first-round RT-PCR of the TCR CDR3. One entry per CDR3 protein, called by TCRdb with MiXCR from the multiplex PCR reads. The sample yields approximately 590,000 distinct CDR3 sequences, around 16% seen once. Sample: blood. These TCRs come from a woman between 25 and 40 years old with Graves' hyperthyroidism.

Worth noting for this clonotype: A much larger clone sits a single nucleotide away, making a read error possible. This rearrangement joins TRBV29-1 to TRBJ2-5; the match to TRBD2 covers 13 bases. The CDR3 length is 15 residues. The germline CDR1 and CDR2 sequences are SQVTM and ANQGSEA. Unmatched junction bases numbered 14, after V lost 7 bases and J lost 9 bases. This chain's CDR3 is CSATTLAGGHEAQYF. CDR3 DNA sequence: TGCAGCGCTACGACACTAGCGGGAGGGCATGAGGCCCAGTACTTC.

V gene TRBV18 combines with J gene TRBJ1-1; D might be TRBD1 (6 bases). Germline assignment: CDR1 KGHSH and CDR2 LQKENI. The CDR3 runs to 16 residues. V was shortened by 1 base and J by 1 base, with 13 bases between the two germline ends. This CDR3 is CASSPRGGSQNTEAFF. Here the CDR3 DNA reads TGTGCCAGCTCACCACGGGGGGGCTCACAGAACACTGAAGCTTTCTTT. Drawing the rest from reference TRBV18 and TRBJ1-1, the complete variable domain is NAGVMQNPRHLVRRRGQEARLRCSPMKGHSHVYWYRQLPEEGLKFMVYLQKENIIDESGMPKERFSAEFPKEGPSILRIQQVVRGDSAAYFCASSPRGGSQNTEAFFGQGTRLTVV.